What follows are 2 T cell receptor beta chains derived from one specimen sequenced in a study of blood T cell repertoires in COVID-19. Libraries were prepared by immunoSEQ multiplex PCR; TCRdb keeps only in-frame clonotypes and omits some of them. The sample comprises roughly 230,000 clones, 85% of which are singletons, and around 0.96% rests with the top ten. Specimen: peripheral blood. The receptors here all came from a man aged 35 to 55 with acute or convalescent COVID-19.

V usage is TRBV30 and J usage is TRBJ1-2, with no clear D. This CDR3 is built from 12 residues. The V end was cut by 4 bases, the J end by 5 bases, with 11 bases between. Germline V gene lookup returns CDR1 GTSNPN and CDR2 SVGIG (reference sequence). CDR3: CAWTPGGYGYTF. The CDR3 region has the DNA TGTGCCTGGACCCCGGGAGGTTATGGCTACACCTTC.

Only a few counts were recorded for this clone. The J gene is TRBJ1-2, the V gene TRBV2; 11 bases match TRBD1. Per the germline V gene, CDR1 is SNHLY and CDR2 is FYNNEI. The CDR3 is made up of 16 amino acids. V lost 0 bases and J lost 6; bases outside the gene matches: 6. The CDR3 is CASSEAVGQGAHGYTF. In DNA form, the CDR3 reads TGTGCCAGCAGTGAAGCGGTAGGACAGGGGGCGCATGGCTACACCTTC.